The 10 T cell receptor beta chains below come from one sample, sequenced in a study of T cell responses to AZD1222 COVID-19 vaccine. Using immunoSEQ multiplex PCR, the repertoire was profiled, and TCRdb retains in-frame clones only, with some absent. The repertoire holds more than 95,000 clones, with roughly 90% as singletons. This specimen consisted of peripheral blood, obtained on day 0 of AZD1222 vaccination. The receptors stem from an adult in good health.

The genes are TRBV5-6 and TRBJ2-7, with 12 bases lining up with TRBD1. V gave up 4 bases and J gave up 3 bases; unmatched junction bases: 8. Germline-derived CDR1 and CDR2 are SGHDT and YYEEEE. The CDR3 totals 16 residues. CDR3 protein: CASSHTGDRGLYEQYF. CDR3 DNA: TGTGCCAGCAGCCACACTGGGGACAGGGGGCTCTACGAGCAGTACTTC. Based on the CDR3 plus reference TRBV5-6 and TRBJ2-7, the full variable domain is DAGVTQSPTHLIKTRGQQVTLRCSPKSGHDTVSWYQQALGQGPQFIFQYYEEEERQRGNFPDRFSGHQFPNYSSELNVNALLLGDSALYLCASSHTGDRGLYEQYFGPGTRLTVT.

This chain connects TRBV6-6 to TRBJ2-2; 9 bases match TRBD1. V trimming: 2 bases; J trimming: 5 bases; junction bases outside the gene matches: 6. Per the germline V gene, CDR1 is MNHNY and CDR2 is SVGAGI (reference sequence). The length of the CDR3 is 16 residues. The CDR3 DNA reads as TGTGCCAGCAGTTACGGGGGACAGGGACGGACCGGGGAGCTGTTTTTT. It yields the protein CASSYGGQGRTGELFF.

This chain connects TRBV7-6 to TRBJ2-1; 10 bases are shared with TRBD2. The CDR3 has 15 amino acids. V was clipped by 1 base and J by 7 bases; unmatched bases: 4. Germline V gene lookup returns CDR1 SGHVS and CDR2 FNYEAQ. The CDR3 DNA follows: TGTGCCAGCAGCTTAGAAGCGGGAGGGAGTAATGAGCAGTTCTTC. The encoded protein is CASSLEAGGSNEQFF.

The chain has TRBV6-5 and TRBJ2-7; 13 bases map to TRBD2. V shed 9 bases, J shed 6 bases, and the junction held 5 bases outside the gene matches. Per germline, CDR1 MNHEY and CDR2 SVGAGI. The CDR3 runs to 13 residues. CDR3 nucleotides: TGTGCCAGTCGGACTAGCGGGAGTCTCGAGCAGTACTTC. Protein product: CASRTSGSLEQYF.

This rearrangement joins TRBV7-9 to TRBJ2-7; D gene unclear. The CDR3 is 12 amino acids. V was shortened by 4 bases and J by 3 bases, with 7 bases between the two germline ends. From germline, CDR1 is SEHNR and CDR2 FQNEAQ (reference sequence). The CDR3 coding sequence is TGTGCCAGCAGCTCCGGACGCTACGAGCAGTACTTC. Translated: CASSSGRYEQYF.

The chain links TRBV24-1 to TRBJ1-2, with D hard to call. Germline V gives CDR1 KGHDR, CDR2 SFDVKD. The CDR3 length is 14 residues. The V end was cut by 6 bases, the J end by 7 bases, with 17 bases between. Here the CDR3 DNA reads TGTGCCACCAGTAGCTCAATCGAACTTATTGGCTACACCTTC. Translated: CATSSSIELIGYTF.

The chain recombines TRBV9 with TRBJ2-3; D is unresolved. CDR3 length equals 12 residues. Germline CDR1 is SGDLS and CDR2 is YYNGEE. The V end lost 2 bases, the J end lost 2 bases, and 3 bases lay between the germline ends. The CDR3 nucleotides read TGTGCCAGCAGCGTGAACACAGATACGCAGTATTTT. Its protein is CASSVNTDTQYF.

The table lists this clone with a count of one. The chain carries TRBV5-6 and TRBJ1-1, with D possibly TRBD1 on 6 matching bases. Deletions cut 4 bases from V and 7 bases from J, with 11 bases between. Germline lookup yields CDR1 SGHDT and CDR2 YYEEEE. The CDR3 runs to 12 residues. DNA of the CDR3: TGTGCCAGCAGCCTAGGGGGTATTGAAGCTTTCTTT. It translates to CASSLGGIEAFF.

The count of this clone is one. The gene calls are TRBV6-2 or TRBV6-3 and TRBJ1-2; 11 bases are a match to TRBD1. The CDR3 has 16 residues. Germline-derived CDR1 and CDR2 are MNHEY and SVGEGT. Germline trimming cut 5 bases from V and 2 bases from J; bases unmatched to any gene: 7. The CDR3 reads CASSDTGTGGNYGYTF. DNA of the CDR3: TGTGCCAGCAGTGATACCGGGACAGGGGGAAACTATGGCTACACCTTC.

This clone occurred once. The chain uses TRBV4-3 and TRBJ2-1, with D perhaps TRBD1 (6 bases). The ends were cut back, 3 bases at V and 6 bases at J, with 21 bases in the middle. Germline loops: CDR1 LGHNA, CDR2 YSLEER. The CDR3 is 17 amino acids. The CDR3 region is CASSQRSGTRLANEQFF. The CDR3 nucleotides are TGCGCCAGCAGCCAGAGGTCTGGGACAAGGTTGGCCAATGAGCAGTTCTTC.